This TCR beta chain derives from a study of post-analysis software for immune sequencing data. Study-wide results and limits: F measure clustering grouped samples strongly by preparation batch. There were five or six TRBV segments more frequent in patients than controls, and TRBV5-6, TRBV5-1 and TRBV20-1 were among them.

CDR1 and CDR2 from the germline V gene are SGHRS and YFSETQ. This CDR3 is 14 amino acids long. On this clonotype: Its target is not known. Germline is not matched at one junction end, which may reflect a read error.

The TCR beta cDNA libraries contained unique molecular identifiers. TCRdb redid the calling of the PCR reads with MiXCR, one entry per CDR3 protein. Of hundreds of thousands of distinct CDR3 sequences listed, roughly 50% are singletons. The sample taken for sequencing was blood. The chain links TRBV5-1 to TRBJ1-5, with D possibly TRBD1 on 5 matching bases. This TCR derives from a girl between 10 and 17 years old with multiple sclerosis. The CDR3 sequence: CAGSLDGGNQPQHF. The CDR3 DNA reads TGCGCCGGCAGCTTGGACGGGGGAAATCAGCCCCAGCATTTT.